Listed here are 11 T cell receptor beta chains from one sample, sequenced in a study of T cell repertoires in cytomegalovirus infection. TCRdb reprocessed the reads with MiXCR, giving one entry per CDR3 protein. The sample gives a few hundred thousand distinct CDR3 sequences, roughly 42% of which show up once; 48% is in the top ten. Their antigens remain unidentified. Sequencing was performed on cultured PBMCs, taken from culture after CMV antigen stimulation. These receptors were taken from a human donor in good health (CMV status not recorded). Some clones in this sample may be carry-over from other donors' samples.

This clonotype appeared a few times. This chain connects TRBV6-1 to TRBJ1-1; no clear D gene. Per germline, CDR1 MNHNS and CDR2 SASEGT. The CDR3 contains 13 residues. The V gene lost 7 bases and the J gene lost 7 bases, with 16 bases spanning the gap. DNA of the CDR3: TGTGCCAGCAAGGAGACGCTCTTTGGTGAAGCTTTCTTT. It translates to CASKETLFGEAFF.

V is TRBV24-1 and J is TRBJ2-3, with D unresolved. Germline V gives CDR1 KGHDR, CDR2 SFDVKD. The length of the CDR3 is 14 residues. The V and J ends lost 4 bases and 1 base respectively, with 8 bases between them. CDR3 coding DNA: TGTGCCACCAGTGAGCCCGGACGCACAGATACGCAGTATTTT. Translation gives CATSEPGRTDTQYF.

A few counts support this clonotype. The chain couples TRBV5-4 to TRBJ1-3, with D maybe TRBD1 (5 bases). V lost 3 bases and J lost 1, with 14 bases in between. Germline V gives CDR1 SGHNT, CDR2 YYREEE (reference sequence). The CDR3 has 16 amino acids. CDR3 sequence (DNA): TGTGCCAGCAGCTCCGCCCAACAGGCTTCTGGAAACACCATATATTTT. This encodes CASSSAQQASGNTIYF. The variable domain in full, completed from reference TRBV5-4 and TRBJ1-3, reads ETGVTQSPTHLIKTRGQQVTLRCSSQSGHNTVSWYQQALGQGPQFIFQYYREEENGRGNFPPRFSGLQFPNYSSELNVNALELDDSALYLCASSSAQQASGNTIYFGEGSWLTVV.

The chain carries TRBV7-2 and TRBJ2-1; a weak D match, TRBD2 (6 bases). Germline CDR1 reads SGHTA; CDR2 reads FQGNSA. Trimming removed 2 bases from V and 0 bases from J, with 23 bases in between. The CDR3 spans 20 residues. This CDR3 is CASSLRGDWTYPSSYNEQFF. In nucleotides, the CDR3 is TGTGCCAGCAGCTTACGTGGGGACTGGACTTACCCCAGCTCCTACAATGAGCAGTTCTTC.

The chain recombines TRBV7-2 with TRBJ2-7; D possibly corresponds to TRBD1 (6 bases). Germline values: CDR1 SGHTA, CDR2 FQGNSA. CDR3 size: 16 residues. V shed 4 bases and J shed 0 bases, with 16 bases lying between them. CDR3 nucleotide sequence: TGTGCCAGCAGCTCTCCCGGGACATACAACTCCTACGAGCAGTACTTC. It yields the protein CASSSPGTYNSYEQYF.

V is TRBV6-5 and J is TRBJ1-6; 10 bases map to TRBD1. The CDR3 spans 15 residues. Germline loops: CDR1 MNHEY, CDR2 SVGAGI. The trim removed 6 bases at V and 4 bases at J, leaving 3 bases unmatched. CDR3 protein: CASRRTGGYNSPLHF. DNA of the CDR3: TGTGCCAGCAGGCGGACAGGGGGATATAATTCACCCCTCCACTTT.

This clonotype has only a few counts. The V gene is TRBV7-6, the J gene TRBJ1-6, with D perhaps TRBD1 (5 bases). Germline V gene sequence: CDR1 SGHVS, CDR2 FNYEAQ. The germline V and J ends were trimmed by 5 bases and 8 bases, with 13 bases remaining between them. The CDR3 loop spans 14 amino acids. In DNA form, the CDR3 reads TGTGCCAGCAGCCACTTGGACATTTATTCACCCCTCCACTTT. Residues: CASSHLDIYSPLHF.

CDR3 residues: CASSLEQGSYGYTF. The CDR3 bases are TGTGCCAGCAGCTTAGAACAGGGGAGCTATGGCTACACCTTC. The chain recombines TRBV7-3 with TRBJ1-2, with 7 bases lining up with TRBD1. This CDR3 has 14 residues. Germline V lookup: CDR1 SGHTA, CDR2 FQGTGA. The V and J ends lost 2 bases and 4 bases, in that order; junction bases with no gene match: 4.

This clonotype was detected only a few times. This chain connects TRBV7-9 to TRBJ1-1; D unresolved. This CDR3 comprises 10 residues. V lost 5 bases, J lost 12 bases, and 10 bases lay in between. Germline values: CDR1 SEHNR, CDR2 FQNEAQ (reference sequence). The CDR3, as DNA: TGTGCCAGCAGCCTAACGGAATCTTTCTTT. This encodes CASSLTESFF.

This chain connects TRBV5-4 to TRBJ2-3; either TRBD1 or TRBD2 may fit D (6 bases each). CDR1 SGHNT and CDR2 YYREEE come from the germline V gene (reference sequence). This CDR3 is 15 amino acids long. V lost 5 bases, J lost 1 base, and 14 bases lay in between. CDR3 sequence (DNA): TGTGCCAGCAGGTTTTTGGGGGGCCGCACAGATACGCAGTATTTT. This gives the protein CASRFLGGRTDTQYF.

The chain combines TRBV28 with TRBJ1-6; D possibly corresponds to TRBD1 (6 bases). Trimming took 11 bases from V and 0 from J, leaving 20 bases between them. CDR3 length: 17 residues. The germline V gene encodes CDR1 MDHEN and CDR2 SYDVKM. The CDR3 loop is CAGRNGGAPSYNSPLHF. The CDR3, as DNA: TGTGCCGGACGAAACGGGGGCGCCCCCTCCTATAATTCACCCCTCCACTTT.